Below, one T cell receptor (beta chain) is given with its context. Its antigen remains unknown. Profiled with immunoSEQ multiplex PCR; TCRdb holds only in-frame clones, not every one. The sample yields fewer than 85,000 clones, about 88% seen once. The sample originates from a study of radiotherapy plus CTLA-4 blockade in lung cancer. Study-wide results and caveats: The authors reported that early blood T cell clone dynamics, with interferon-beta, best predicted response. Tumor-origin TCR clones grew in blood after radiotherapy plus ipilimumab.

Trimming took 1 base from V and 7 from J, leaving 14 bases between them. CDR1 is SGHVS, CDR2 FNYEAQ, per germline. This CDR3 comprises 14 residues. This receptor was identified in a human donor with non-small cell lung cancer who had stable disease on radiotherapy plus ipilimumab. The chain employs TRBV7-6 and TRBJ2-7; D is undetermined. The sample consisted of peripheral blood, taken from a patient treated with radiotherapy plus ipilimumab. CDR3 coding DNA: TGTGCCAGCAGCTTAGTGTCAACAGAAGGGGAGCAGTACTTC. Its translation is CASSLVSTEGEQYF.